This note documents a single T cell receptor beta chain sequence. The antigen is not known. These data come from a study of identical twins. Points from the study as a whole: With abundant cord blood beta clonotypes, insertions were fewer; memory repertoires showed no such pattern. Within monozygotic twins, out-of-frame TCR alpha sharing was underestimated by the models.

Template switching added a universal primer site, and cDNA bore unique molecular identifiers. TCRdb processed the 5' RACE reads anew with MiXCR; each CDR3 protein has one entry. The data show roughly 1,500,000 distinct CDR3 sequences, more than 30% seen once. No donor was unhealthy or non-Caucasian. The CDR3 consists of 15 residues. The ends were cut back, 8 bases at V and 5 bases at J, with 20 bases in the middle. This clonotype was obtained from a newborn girl in good health. Sample: cord blood. The chain employs TRBV12-3 or TRBV12-4 and TRBJ2-3, with D perhaps matching TRBD1 (6 bases). In DNA, the CDR3 is TGTGCCAGCCGAGGAAGATTGAGGGGGAGAGATACGCAGTATTTT. Translating gives CASRGRLRGRDTQYF.